This T cell receptor (beta chain) was obtained from a study of cytomegalovirus exposure and HLA in healthy donors (TCRdb year 2017). Regarding the research as a whole: According to an earlier analysis of a few hundred of the donors, about 170 million T cells yielded 117 million unique TCR beta sequences and about 300 Gb of sequence data. Roughly 300 gigabases of sequencing data and around 88 million unique TCR sequences made up an early release that covered 500 to 650 HLA-typed donors. Of the roughly 390 genotyped donors, roughly 76% were placed in the genetic ancestry cluster associated with self-reported Caucasian donors. The study aimed to test whether signatures of past pathogen exposure could be identified by cataloging public T cell receptors. The T cell repertoires of under 700 subjects were profiled by immunosequencing and related to cytomegalovirus serostatus. In addition to the first cohort of approximately 650 subjects, a separate validation cohort of 120 different subjects was used. To predict cytomegalovirus infection status, the study combined high-throughput TCR immunosequencing, statistical association of individual TCRs with disease status, and machine learning. To study patterns of TCR occurrence, a later analysis re-analyzed previously published TCR beta repertoires from 600 to 750 donors and added high-resolution HLA genotyping. In the later analysis, no new phenotypic data were used to find candidate immune exposures; instead, reliance was placed on TCR beta sequences and their occurrence across donors. An earlier analysis of around 580 of the donors used high-throughput TCR beta sequencing to judge whether each TCR beta V gene segment behaved as functional or pseudogenic. Donor age, sex, ethnicity and CMV serostatus were compiled alongside the repertoire data. Genome-wide SNP genotypes for about 60% of the roughly 670 donors were used in a later genetic analysis, which treated that subset as a discovery cohort. Every repertoire in the discovery cohort had been generated on one and the same sequencing platform. HLA typing included class I and class II loci at four-digit resolution. Typing coverage differed by locus: A, B, C, DRB1 and DQB1 were typed in roughly 629-630 donors, DQA1 in about 550, DPA1 in 600 to 610, and DPB1 in approximately 450. Because of strong linkage in the cohort, five DR-DQ haplotypes were treated as single units for association and clustering. Among some 410 genotyped donors of the cohort, an average of about 240,000 unique TCR beta nucleotide sequences was sequenced per donor, of which about 18% were non-productive. Paper-wide results and their limitations: A total of fewer than 200 TCR beta chains were listed by the study as associated with cytomegalovirus. Because HLA typing was missing for some donors at each locus, association tests included only the typed subset. In a later analysis, HLA-associated TCR beta chains were found to be more clonally expanded and to have lower generation probabilities than equally common non-associated chains. Only TCR beta chains were sequenced in this cohort, and the absence of alpha or paired-chain data limited detectable features. Cytomegalovirus status was reported to be diagnosed by the classifier with high specificity and sensitivity in both the original and validation cohorts. A group of highly shared sequence variants was considered likely to be a technical artifact of the sequencing pipeline. The only immune exposure information available for the cohort was CMV serostatus. Correlated functional status among segregating V segments might reflect linkage disequilibrium, but an unknown experimental factor could not be ruled out. While some public TCRs were present in many individuals, most TCR sequences turned up only very rarely across donors. Some IMGT-functional V segments, including TRBV6-2 and TRBV6-3, could not be told apart with the 87-base-pair reads, so those segments were excluded. In a later analysis, several top co-occurrence clusters were reported to appear linked to parvovirus B19, influenza, CMV and Epstein-Barr virus. A further reported finding was that TCR beta sequences accurately predicted the HLA-A and HLA-B alleles for most subjects in the first cohort. Most CMV-associated TCR beta chains appeared to be HLA-restricted in a later analysis, and the HLA associations seemed to be driven largely by CMV exposure. The presence/absence analyses assumed that sequencing depth was roughly uniform across donors, and that assumption may not be true. In vitro tests confirmed that a few of the cytomegalovirus-associated TCR beta chains recognize cytomegalovirus antigens. In a later analysis, the rate of TCR association differed among HLA loci, with DRB1 alleles having the most associated TCRs and HLA-C alleles having the fewest. In a later genetic analysis, fewer N-insertions in productive TCRs were reported among donors in an Asian-associated ancestry cluster than the approximately 670-donor mean. Assigning TCR associations to individual alleles was difficult when HLA alleles, especially DR and DQ, strongly co-occurred. The earlier analysis of around 600 of the donors excluded 15 to 20 rarely observed V segments, including chromosome 9 orphons, because counts were too low. An association between a missense DCLRE1C variant and V-gene and J-gene trimming of TCR beta chains was found in a later genetic analysis and replicated in an independent cohort. According to the authors, the approach could potentially be generalized to other disease states and immunological phenotypes. In an earlier analysis of roughly 500 of the donors, most TCR beta V segments appeared in productive rearrangements about 90% or about 30% of the time, broadly matching IMGT annotations. In a later analysis, 16,951 TCR beta sequences were associated with specific HLA alleles at a false discovery rate of 0.05.

Libraries came from the immunoSEQ multiplex PCR assay. For the multiplex PCR, a mixture combining 60 forward primers for TCR Vbeta segments and 13 reverse primers for TCR Jbeta segments was used. Amplification of the CDR3 region of rearranged TCR beta genes was performed with a multiplex PCR assay on genomic DNA. On the Illumina HiSeq System, the amplified TCR beta libraries were sequenced as 87-base-pair reads. The paper's processing steps were these. In a later analysis, some 80 million unique TCR beta chains were counted across the 650 to 750 repertoires, and around 11 million of these chains were shared by at least two donors. To remove PCR and sequencing errors, raw reads were error-corrected and collapsed into unique sequences using a nearest-neighbor algorithm that merged closely related sequences. CDR3 sequences were aligned to IMGT reference sequences to assign V, D and J gene segments. For a sequence to be retained, a match of at least six nucleotides was required to both a V gene segment and a J gene segment. Rearrangements were called productive when the CDR3 lacked stop codons and stayed in frame with V and J; all others were non-productive. Following IMGT convention, CDR3 was defined as the stretch from the second conserved V-encoded cysteine up to the conserved J-encoded phenylalanine. In an earlier analysis of around 600 of the donors, sequences lacking an unambiguous match to a single V gene segment were excluded. In an earlier analysis of some 590 of the donors, a V segment was called functional when productive rearrangements were above 56.7%, and segregating when the standard deviation between donors exceeded 5%. A statistical classification framework was built to diagnose cytomegalovirus status from the catalog of TCR beta chain sequences. In a later analysis, TCR nucleotide sequences were compared against IMGT/GENE-DB human TR gene sequences so that V and J genes could be assigned. Using the TCRdist pipeline, a later analysis assigned CDR3 sequences along with most-parsimonious VDJ recombination scenarios. In a later analysis, every TCR beta chain was defined by the combination of its CDR3 amino acid sequence and its V-gene family, and reads without a unique V-gene family were dropped. A later analysis removed several hundred highly shared, low-generation-probability nucleotide sequences to deal with suspected cross-contamination and a sequencing artifact. In a later analysis, a clonal expansion index for each public chain was calculated from normalized within-repertoire ranks of inferred template counts. A later analysis computed generation probabilities with a VDJ recombination model fitted to out-of-frame rearrangements, and checked the results against IGoR. A later analysis scored TCR-TCR, TCR-HLA and TCR-CMV co-occurrence with hypergeometric tests, applying a repertoire-size bias correction to TCR pairs. False discovery rates were estimated in a later analysis by permuting HLA or CMV assignments 20 times. In a later analysis, co-occurring TCRs were grouped using DBSCAN, with TCRdist sequence similarity added in when clustering inside HLA-allele-positive subsets. For co-occurrence clustering, repertoires with fewer than 30,000 or more than 120,000 public chains were excluded, along with 4 to 6 repertoires with anomalous nucleotide sharing. In TCRdb, the immuneACCESS table is reduced to in-frame sequences with V and J assigned. These tables do not hold every clone; where another copy was compared, an unresolved V gene accounts for under half, and the others remain unexplained. For V, J and clone size, that table is used; D and trimming come from the DNA. The sample contains approximately 150,000 clones, more than 65% of them found a single time. Approximately 6% of the sample rests with the top ten.

The cohort comprised around 700 healthy bone marrow donors. At the time of sampling, all cohort members were nominally healthy, though unrecorded immune exposures were likely present. The donor tested CMV seropositive and was one of the 289 seropositive cohort members. Every donor gave a peripheral blood sample, and the peripheral blood mononuclear cells from that sample were used for TCR beta sequencing. The Qiagen DNeasy Blood Extraction Kit was used to extract genomic DNA from the blood cell samples. According to the germline V gene, CDR1 reads SGHRS and CDR2 reads YFSETQ. The CDR3 starts with the cysteine, ends with the phenylalanine, and has 15 residues. The only DNA kept is the CDR3, 45 bases in frame from the first base. At the junction V is shortened by 4 bases and J by 7 bases; bases outside the gene matches: 12. On this clone: Which antigen it targets is not known. Base qualities were left out, and no much larger clone turns up one base away.

The sequencing input was PBMCs. The chain joins TRBV5-1 to TRBJ1-2; TRBD1 fits 8 bases in the junction. This receptor was taken from a man under 40 in good health and CMV-seropositive. The bases are TGCGCCAGCAGCCCAGGTTTGGGACAGGCTTTTGGCTACACCTTC. This encodes CASSPGLGQAFGYTF.